The 20 T cell receptor beta chains in this list originate from one sample, sequenced in a study of cytomegalovirus exposure and HLA in healthy donors. The PCR made use of 60 Vbeta and 13 Jbeta primers. Here immunoSEQ multiplex PCR was the method, and the copy in TCRdb shows in-frame clones only, minus some. This sample has approximately 130,000 clones, with 75% to 85% found just once. Sample: PBMCs. These receptors originate from a male donor in good health and CMV-seronegative.

V and J are TRBV10-3 and TRBJ2-3, with D uncertain. CDR1 is ENHRY, CDR2 SYGVKD, per germline. V dropped 4 bases and J dropped 0 bases, with 11 bases sitting between them. The CDR3 covers 15 residues. CDR3 DNA: TGTGCCATCAGTGCAGGCCTCTCTAGCACAGATACGCAGTATTTT. Translation: CAISAGLSSTDTQYF.

The sample holds a few counts of this clone. This chain joins TRBV5-6 and TRBJ1-6; 8 nucleotides match TRBD1. V lost 3 bases and J lost 6; bases outside the gene matches: 5. The CDR3 consists of 15 residues. Germline values: CDR1 SGHDT, CDR2 YYEEEE. The CDR3 spells CASSSRTGTNSPLHF. The CDR3 region has the DNA TGTGCCAGCAGCTCCCGGACAGGGACTAATTCACCCCTCCACTTT.

The gene calls are TRBV9 and TRBJ1-1; D not resolved. The CDR3 extends over 16 amino acids. CDR1 and CDR2 (germline): SGDLS, YYNGEE. V lost 0 bases and J lost 0, with 12 bases in between. The CDR3 nucleotides are TGTGCCAGCAGCGTAGGGACCGAGACTATGAACACTGAAGCTTTCTTT. It is translated as CASSVGTETMNTEAFF.

The sample holds one count of this clone. This chain uses TRBV30 with TRBJ1-2; TRBD1 aligns across 10 bases. With V trimmed by 5 bases and J by 8 bases, 8 bases remained unmatched. CDR1 and CDR2 from the germline V gene are GTSNPN and SVGIG (reference sequence). The CDR3 runs to 13 residues. CDR3 loop: CAWSTGGLRGYTF. CDR3 DNA: TGTGCCTGGTCGACAGGGGGCTTGAGGGGCTACACCTTC.

This chain connects TRBV29-1 to TRBJ2-3, with 8 bases lining up with TRBD1. The trim removed 7 bases at V and 0 bases at J, leaving 3 bases unmatched. Germline V gene sequence: CDR1 SQVTM, CDR2 ANQGSEA. The CDR3 loop spans 13 amino acids. The CDR3 region is CSGTGFSTDTQYF. CDR3 in DNA: TGCAGCGGGACAGGGTTCAGCACAGATACGCAGTATTTT.

V usage is TRBV7-9 and J usage is TRBJ1-1; 7 bases agree with TRBD1. V shed 5 bases, J shed 5 bases, and the junction held 8 bases outside the gene matches. The germline CDR1 and CDR2 sequences are SEHNR and FQNEAQ (reference sequence). The length of the CDR3 is 14 residues. Written as DNA, the CDR3 is TGTGCCAGCAGCAACGACAGGGTAGAAACTGAAGCTTTCTTT. Its translation is CASSNDRVETEAFF.

This clone was recorded a few times. V and J are TRBV5-6 and TRBJ1-5; maybe TRBD1 (6 bases). The CDR3 consists of 14 residues. From germline, CDR1 is SGHDT and CDR2 YYEEEE. V was shortened by 2 bases and J by 4 bases, with 10 bases between the two germline ends. In DNA form, the CDR3 reads TGTGCCAGCAGCTTTGGGGACACTAATCAGCCCCAGCATTTT. Encoded protein: CASSFGDTNQPQHF.

Notes on this clone: The junction departs from the called germline gene at one end, perhaps through a read error. The rearrangement joins TRBV7-9 to TRBJ1-6, with no clear D. The germline gives CDR1 SEHNR, CDR2 FQNEAQ (reference sequence). The CDR3 runs 15 residues. The chain's CDR3 is CSSSLGPGSGSPLHF. In DNA, the CDR3 is TGTTCCAGCAGCTTAGGACCAGGCTCCGGTTCACCCCTCCACTTT.

Comments on this clone: Distinct nucleotide sequences in the sample also encode this CDR3. The chain employs TRBV7-9 and TRBJ2-7, with TRBD1 as a possible D gene (5 bases). The CDR3 sequence is 13 residues long. Germline assignment: CDR1 SEHNR and CDR2 FQNEAQ (reference sequence). The germline V and J ends were trimmed by 2 bases and 3 bases, with 8 bases remaining between them. CDR3 region: CASSLKQGYEQYF. CDR3 sequence (DNA): TGTGCCAGCAGCTTAAAGCAGGGCTACGAGCAGTACTTC.

The chain links TRBV11-2 to TRBJ2-5; 11 bases agree with TRBD2. Trimming removed 5 bases from V and 4 bases from J; junction bases left unmatched: 15. This CDR3 has 18 residues. CDR1 SGHAT and CDR2 FQNNGV come from the germline V gene. Written as DNA, the CDR3 is TGTGCCAGCAGCCCGCTGGGGGTAGCGGGGGGGCTTGGAGAGACCCAGTACTTC. This translates into CASSPLGVAGGLGETQYF.

This rearrangement joins TRBV9 to TRBJ2-1; 13 bases match TRBD2. CDR1 is SGDLS and CDR2 is YYNGEE in the germline V gene. The CDR3 extends over 16 amino acids. V was clipped by 3 bases and J by 7 bases; unmatched bases: 7. CDR3 sequence: CASSGLAGGPSNEQFF. The CDR3 nucleotides are TGTGCCAGCAGCGGACTAGCGGGGGGCCCCTCAAATGAGCAGTTCTTC.

The chain employs TRBV5-1 and TRBJ1-3; the match to TRBD1 covers 9 bases. This CDR3 region has 16 residues. Germline CDR1 is SGHRS and CDR2 is YFSETQ. Trimming at V came to 3 bases and at J to 3 bases, leaving 7 bases not matched to a gene. The CDR3 sequence is CASSSKTGGLGNTIYF. Written as DNA, the CDR3 is TGCGCCAGCAGCTCAAAGACAGGGGGACTTGGAAACACCATATATTTT.

The chain couples TRBV30 to TRBJ1-6; D unresolved. The V and J ends lost 0 bases and 5 bases respectively, with 5 bases between them. The CDR3 is 13 amino acids. CDR1 GTSNPN and CDR2 SVGIG come from the germline V gene (reference sequence). CDR3 protein: CAWSVLDNSPLHF. The CDR3 DNA is TGTGCCTGGAGTGTACTGGATAATTCACCCCTCCACTTT.

The chain has TRBV27 and TRBJ2-7; 11 bases are a match to TRBD2. The CDR3 totals 16 residues. Germline V gives CDR1 MNHEY, CDR2 SMNVEV (reference sequence). The trim removed 5 bases at V and 1 base at J, leaving 7 bases unmatched. The CDR3 is CASSPRLAGLSYEQYF. Here the CDR3 DNA reads TGTGCCAGCAGTCCTCGACTAGCGGGGTTATCCTACGAGCAGTACTTC.

This clone has just a few counts. This rearrangement joins TRBV10-3 to TRBJ1-5; TRBD1 agrees at 7 bases. The CDR3 sequence is 12 residues long. Germline V gene lookup returns CDR1 ENHRY and CDR2 SYGVKD. The V segment lost 8 bases and the J segment 3 bases; nucleotides outside the gene matches: 1. In nucleotides, the CDR3 is TGTGCCATCGGGACAGTCAATCAGCCCCAGCATTTT. Its protein product is CAIGTVNQPQHF.

The chain joins TRBV7-2 to TRBJ1-6; 10 nucleotides align to TRBD1. The CDR3 is 15 amino acids. CDR1 is SGHTA and CDR2 is FQGNSA in the germline V gene. J was trimmed by 8 bases and V by 5 bases; bases with no gene match: 6. CDR3 DNA sequence: TGTGCCAGCAGCCCCCGGACAGGGGGAGATTCACCCCTCCACTTT. Its translation is CASSPRTGGDSPLHF.

The CDR3 DNA reads TGTGCCAGCAGTCCCCGAGGAGTCACCGGGGAGCTGTTTTTT. Its translation is CASSPRGVTGELFF. The rearrangement joins TRBV7-9 to TRBJ2-2, with D uncertain. CDR1 is SEHNR, CDR2 FQNEAQ, per germline (reference sequence). V was pared by 6 bases and J by 4 bases, with 12 bases between. The CDR3 totals 14 residues. Based on the CDR3 plus reference TRBV7-9 and TRBJ2-2, the full variable domain is DTGVSQNPRHKITKRGQNVTFRCDPISEHNRLYWYRQTLGQGPEFLTYFQNEAQLEKSRLLSDRFSAERPKGSFSTLEIQRTEQGDSAMYLCASSPRGVTGELFFGEGSRLTVL.

This chain connects TRBV25-1 to TRBJ1-2; no reliable D call. From germline, CDR1 is MGHDK and CDR2 SYGVNS. The V end lost 3 bases, the J end lost 9 bases, and 11 bases lay between the germline ends. The CDR3 covers 12 residues. CDR3 loop: CASSEDYRRYTF. The CDR3 region has the DNA TGTGCCAGCAGTGAGGACTACCGCCGCTACACCTTC.

This clone was detected a few times. In nucleotides, the CDR3 is TGTGCCAGCAGCTTAGACGGGACAGGGGACAATGAGCAGTTCTTC. The encoded protein is CASSLDGTGDNEQFF. The chain carries TRBV13 and TRBJ2-1; 10 positions agree with TRBD1. The CDR3 has 15 residues. V was clipped by 1 base and J by 5 bases; unmatched bases: 2. The germline gives CDR1 PRHDT, CDR2 FYEKMQ (reference sequence). The full variable domain, completed using reference TRBV13 and TRBJ2-1, is AAGVIQSPRHLIKEKRETATLKCYPIPRHDTVYWYQQGPGQDPQFLISFYEKMQSDKGSIPDRFSAQQFSDYHSELNMSSLELGDSALYFCASSLDGTGDNEQFFGPGTRLTVL.

This chain's CDR3 is CASSPGTGWPEAFF. The CDR3 DNA sequence: TGTGCCAGCAGTCCCGGGACAGGGTGGCCTGAAGCTTTCTTT. V usage is TRBV19 and J usage is TRBJ1-1; TRBD1 matches at 9 bases. The ends lost 9 bases at V and 6 bases at J; junction bases unmatched: 11. The CDR3 consists of 14 residues. Germline V gene sequence: CDR1 LNHDA, CDR2 SQIVND (reference sequence).